This TCR beta chain was recovered during a study of blood T cell repertoires in COVID-19. Using immunoSEQ multiplex PCR, the repertoire was profiled, and TCRdb retains in-frame clones only, with some absent. The sample holds 300,000 to 450,000 clones, 88% seen once. Sample: PBMCs or T cells enriched from blood (not recorded which). The receptor comes from a woman younger than 30 who had recovered from COVID-19.

CDR3 bases: TGTGCCAGCAGGCGGACAGGGGGCTATGGCTACACCTTC. Encoded protein: CASRRTGGYGYTF. The chain has TRBV11-2 and TRBJ1-2; 10 nucleotides match TRBD1. The CDR3 is made up of 13 amino acids. The germline V gene encodes CDR1 SGHAT and CDR2 FQNNGV. The J segment lost 4 bases and the V segment lost 6 bases, leaving 2 bases of the junction unmatched.